The 25 T cell receptor beta chains below come from one sample, sequenced in a study of CD8+ T cells in alopecia areata. The sequencing template was cDNA reverse transcribed from extracted RNA. The protocol was immunoSEQ multiplex PCR, while the TCRdb copy is restricted to in-frame clones and leaves out a portion. The sample consists of roughly 180,000 clones, about 53% of them appearing once. The treatment denotes: oral pan-JAK inhibitor, 5-10 mg twice daily. Material: CD8+ T cells sorted from blood, obtained at week 24, from a patient treated with tofacitinib. The receptors shown here come from a human donor with alopecia areata.

The chain has TRBV30 and TRBJ2-7; tentative D call: TRBD2 (5 bases). Trimming removed 1 base from V and 1 base from J, with 5 bases in between. Germline lookup yields CDR1 GTSNPN and CDR2 SVGIG (reference sequence). The CDR3 extends over 12 amino acids. CDR3 loop: CAWSGLSYEQYF. CDR3 bases: TGTGCCTGGAGTGGACTATCCTACGAGCAGTACTTC. Filled out from reference TRBV30 and TRBJ2-7, the complete variable domain reads SQTIHQWPATLVQPVGSPLSLECTVEGTSNPNLYWYRQAAGRGLQLLFYSVGIGQISSEVPQNLSASRPQDRQFILSSKKLLLSDSGFYLCAWSGLSYEQYFGPGTRLTVT.

This clone was detected many times. The junction departs from germline at one end; a sequencing error may be responsible. The same CDR3 arises from other DNA sequences in this sample as well. The V gene is TRBV7-2, the J gene TRBJ2-7, with a tentative D call TRBD2 (6 bases). The CDR3 loop spans 14 amino acids. CDR1 and CDR2 (germline): SGHTA, FQGNSA. The DNA of the CDR3 is TGCGCCAGCAGCCAAGTAGCGGACTCCTACGAGCAGTACTTC. It translates to CASSQVADSYEQYF. Based on the CDR3 plus reference TRBV7-2 and TRBJ2-7, the full variable domain is GAGVSQSPSNKVTEKGKDVELRCDPISGHTALYWYRQSLGQGLEFLIYFQGNSAPDKSGLPSDRFSAERTGGSVSTLTIQRTQQEDSAVYLCASSQVADSYEQYFGPGTRLTVT.

Concerning this clone: Other DNA variants within this sample encode the same CDR3. CDR3 coding DNA: TGTGCCAGCAGTGAATTGGGGGGATACGAGCAGTACTTC. It translates to CASSELGGYEQYF. The chain is built from TRBV25-1 and TRBJ2-7, with D tentatively TRBD2 (6 bases). Germline assignment: CDR1 MGHDK and CDR2 SYGVNS. Between the trimmed V and J ends, which lost 1 base and 4 bases, there was a span of 8 bases. CDR3 length: 13 residues.

V gene TRBV11-2 combines with J gene TRBJ2-7; D unclear. The CDR3 length is 13 residues. In germline, CDR1 is SGHAT, CDR2 FQNNGV. Trimming pared 1 base from V and 3 bases from J, leaving 7 bases between. The CDR3 DNA sequence: TGTGCCAGCAGCTTAGCCTTGAACTACGAGCAGTACTTC. Amino acids: CASSLALNYEQYF.

This clone was counted between two and nine times. The V gene is TRBV25-1, the J gene TRBJ2-1; D ambiguous. Germline values: CDR1 MGHDK, CDR2 SYGVNS. Trimming pared 11 bases from V and 3 bases from J, leaving 11 bases between. This CDR3 region has 12 residues. CDR3: CAPTGYYNEQFF. In DNA form, the CDR3 reads TGTGCCCCGACCGGGTACTACAATGAGCAGTTCTTC.

The chain is built from TRBV29-1 and TRBJ1-4, with D maybe TRBD1 (5 bases). CDR1 and CDR2 (germline): SQVTM, ANQGSEA. Trimming left V 6 bases short and J 0 bases short, with 17 bases between. This CDR3 is built from 16 residues. CDR3 in DNA: TGCAGCGTCGAGACTACAGGATTGTCAACTAATGAAAAACTGTTTTTT. This sequence encodes CSVETTGLSTNEKLFF.

This clone was detected only a few times. This sequence joins TRBV12-5 and TRBJ2-7; the D is unclear. The V and J ends lost 7 bases and 6 bases respectively, with 16 bases between them. Germline lookup yields CDR1 LGHNT and CDR2 FRNRAP. CDR3 size: 13 residues. The CDR3 loop reads CASAFNTLSEQYF. The CDR3 bases are TGTGCTAGTGCTTTTAACACCCTCTCCGAGCAGTACTTC.

In this sample, this clone is medium-sized. The rearrangement joins TRBV11-2 to TRBJ1-1; 7 bases are a match to TRBD1. The CDR3 runs to 13 residues. Germline V gene sequence: CDR1 SGHAT, CDR2 FQNNGV. The junction had 5 bases not matched to a gene; V was cut back by 3 bases and J by 7 bases. CDR3 amino acids: CASSFGTANEAFF. CDR3 sequence (DNA): TGTGCCAGCAGCTTCGGGACAGCTAATGAAGCTTTCTTT.

The chain employs TRBV4-3 and TRBJ2-7; no definite D call. The length of the CDR3 is 17 residues. Germline values: CDR1 LGHNA, CDR2 YSLEER. V was shortened by 0 bases and J by 2 bases, with 17 bases between the two germline ends. The CDR3 is CASSQEWGGGRTYEQYF. CDR3 coding DNA: TGCGCCAGCAGCCAAGAGTGGGGTGGTGGCAGGACCTACGAGCAGTACTTC.

The chain is built from TRBV5-1 and TRBJ1-5; D is unresolved. The CDR3 has 14 amino acids. V was trimmed by 6 bases and J by 5 bases, leaving 15 bases between them. CDR1 SGHRS and CDR2 YFSETQ come from the germline V gene. For the CDR3, the DNA is TGCGCCAGCATCTCGGAAGGCCGGGATCAGCCCCAGCATTTT. It codes for CASISEGRDQPQHF. Together with reference TRBV5-1 and TRBJ1-5, the CDR3 gives the full variable domain: KAGVTQTPRYLIKTRGQQVTLSCSPISGHRSVSWYQQTPGQGLQFLFEYFSETQRNKGNFPGRFSGRQFSNSRSEMNVSTLELGDSALYLCASISEGRDQPQHFGDGTRLSIL.

The chain combines TRBV29-1 with TRBJ1-1; a possible D gene is TRBD1 (6 bases). CDR3 length: 16 residues. CDR1 and CDR2 from the germline V gene are SQVTM and ANQGSEA. V shed 4 bases and J shed 3 bases, with 21 bases lying between them. CDR3 sequence reads: CSVGVDAQEGDTEAFF. CDR3 in DNA: TGCAGCGTTGGGGTGGACGCTCAGGAGGGGGACACTGAAGCTTTCTTT.

V is TRBV5-5 and J is TRBJ1-2, with D unresolved. The CDR3 is 11 amino acids. Trimming left V 3 bases short and J 3 bases short, with 3 bases between. Germline V gene sequence: CDR1 SGHKS, CDR2 YYEKEE (reference sequence). CDR3 sequence (DNA): TGTGCCAGCAGCTCCGACTATGGCTACACCTTC. Translated: CASSSDYGYTF. The full variable domain, rest sourced from reference TRBV5-5 and TRBJ1-2, is DAGVTQSPTHLIKTRGQQVTLRCSPISGHKSVSWYQQVLGQGPQFIFQYYEKEERGRGNFPDRFSARQFPNYSSELNVNALLLGDSALYLCASSSDYGYTFGSGTRLTVV.

This clone was observed a handful of times. The chain carries TRBV10-3 and TRBJ2-7; unclear D gene. This CDR3 is 11 amino acids long. Per germline, CDR1 ENHRY and CDR2 SYGVKD. Trimming removed 3 bases from V and 2 bases from J, with 2 bases in between. Written as DNA, the CDR3 is TGTGCCATCAGTGAAACCTACGAGCAGTACTTC. Translation: CAISETYEQYF.

This clone turned up a few times. This chain uses TRBV11-1 with TRBJ2-1; 7 positions match TRBD1. Germline-derived CDR1 and CDR2 are SGHAT and FQDESV (reference sequence). The V gene end was trimmed by 9 bases and the J gene end by 0 bases; junction bases not matched to a gene: 11. This CDR3 is 16 amino acids long. CDR3 sequence reads: CASRDSRGGSYNEQFF. CDR3 nucleotide sequence: TGTGCCAGTCGGGACAGTCGAGGAGGCTCCTACAATGAGCAGTTCTTC.

This clone occurred a few times. This chain connects TRBV4-3 to TRBJ2-1; D is perhaps TRBD2 (5 bases). The CDR3 extends over 14 amino acids. The germline gives CDR1 LGHNA, CDR2 YSLEER. The V gene lost 6 bases and the J gene lost 11 bases, with 20 bases spanning the gap. CDR3 sequence (DNA): TGCGCCAGCAGTCCAACGGGATTTGGCGGCAAGCAGTTCTTC. It translates to CASSPTGFGGKQFF.

The chain uses TRBV27 and TRBJ2-3; TRBD2 matches 10 bases. V was clipped by 2 bases and J by 4 bases; unmatched bases: 6. The CDR3 contains 16 residues. Looked up from germline, CDR1 is MNHEY and CDR2 is SMNVEV (reference sequence). CDR3 nucleotides: TGTGCCAGCAGTTTAGAACTAGCGGGGTTCCCAGATACGCAGTATTTT. Amino acid sequence: CASSLELAGFPDTQYF.

This clone was seen more than once but under ten times. The rearrangement joins TRBV25-1 to TRBJ2-5; the D gene is possibly TRBD1 (5 bases). In germline, CDR1 is MGHDK, CDR2 SYGVNS. CDR3 size: 12 residues. The V gene lost 4 bases and the J gene lost 5 bases, with 8 bases spanning the gap. This CDR3 is CASSGGGETQYF. Here the CDR3 DNA reads TGTGCCAGCAGTGGGGGCGGCGAGACCCAGTACTTC. Full variable domain (remainder filled in from reference TRBV25-1 and TRBJ2-5): EADIYQTPRYLVIGTGKKITLECSQTMGHDKMYWYQQDPGMELHLIHYSYGVNSTEKGDLSSESTVSRIRTEHFPLTLESARPSHTSQYLCASSGGGETQYFGPGTRLLVL.

The chain is built from TRBV9 and TRBJ1-2, with 11 bases that match TRBD1. Trimming at V came to 4 bases and at J to 7 bases, leaving 6 bases not matched to a gene. CDR3 length equals 14 residues. Germline V gene lookup returns CDR1 SGDLS and CDR2 YYNGEE. The CDR3 coding sequence is TGTGCCAGCAGCCAGGACAGGGGGCAGGGTGGCTACACCTTC. Translated: CASSQDRGQGGYTF.

The rearrangement links TRBV18 to TRBJ2-7; perhaps TRBD1 as D (5 bases). V gave up 2 bases and J gave up 0 bases, with 5 bases separating them. The CDR3 is made up of 13 amino acids. Per germline, CDR1 KGHSH and CDR2 LQKENI. CDR3 coding DNA: TGTGCCAGCTCACCAGGGGCCTCCTACGAGCAGTACTTC. It translates to CASSPGASYEQYF. The full variable domain, with the rest looked up from reference TRBV18 and TRBJ2-7, is NAGVMQNPRHLVRRRGQEARLRCSPMKGHSHVYWYRQLPEEGLKFMVYLQKENIIDESGMPKERFSAEFPKEGPSILRIQQVVRGDSAAYFCASSPGASYEQYFGPGTRLTVT.

This rearrangement joins TRBV7-9 to TRBJ1-5; TRBD1 matches at 10 bases. Germline values: CDR1 SEHNR, CDR2 FQNEAQ (reference sequence). The CDR3 has 16 amino acids. The J segment lost 9 bases and the V segment lost 5 bases, leaving 13 bases of the junction unmatched. CDR3 protein: CASSAGGQGFRGPQHF. CDR3 in DNA: TGTGCCAGCAGCGCCGGGGGACAGGGGTTTAGAGGGCCCCAGCATTTT.

This chain uses TRBV7-2 with TRBJ2-1; a weak D match, TRBD2 (6 bases). The V gene lost 2 bases and the J gene lost 7 bases, with 18 bases spanning the gap. The CDR3 consists of 16 residues. Germline CDR1 reads SGHTA; CDR2 reads FQGNSA. The CDR3 reads CASSLFVLASGNEQFF. The CDR3 DNA sequence: TGTGCCAGCAGCTTATTTGTACTAGCTTCTGGGAATGAGCAGTTCTTC.

V is TRBV14 and J is TRBJ1-1; the match to TRBD1 covers 7 bases. The V gene's germline CDR1 is SGHDN and CDR2 FVKESK. The CDR3 contains 15 residues. V gave up 3 bases and J gave up 0 bases; unmatched junction bases: 4. The CDR3 DNA reads TGTGCCAGCAGCCAGTGGACAGGAATGAACACTGAAGCTTTCTTT. This codes for CASSQWTGMNTEAFF.

The chain couples TRBV10-3 to TRBJ1-1, with TRBD1 as a possible D gene (6 bases). Trimming cost V 7 bases and J 4 bases, with 16 bases left between them. The CDR3 totals 14 residues. Germline V gives CDR1 ENHRY, CDR2 SYGVKD. In DNA form, the CDR3 reads TGTGCCATCACCCAAGACAGGACGGCCACTGAAGCTTTCTTT. This gives the protein CAITQDRTATEAFF.

This chain connects TRBV4-3 to TRBJ2-7; either TRBD1 or TRBD2 may supply D (5 bases each). This CDR3 is built from 13 residues. With 0 bases removed from V and 5 bases from J, the gap between germline ends came to 8 bases. Germline V gene lookup returns CDR1 LGHNA and CDR2 YSLEER. Written as DNA, the CDR3 is TGCGCCAGCAGCCAAGAAAGAGGGGACGAGCAGTACTTC. Translating gives CASSQERGDEQYF.

V and J are TRBV9 and TRBJ1-5; 7 bases agree with TRBD1. The germline V gene encodes CDR1 SGDLS and CDR2 YYNGEE. CDR3 size: 14 residues. V shed 4 bases and J 3 bases; nucleotides not matched to a gene: 4. As DNA, the CDR3 is TGTGCCAGCAGCCGTGGACAGGACAATCAGCCCCAGCATTTT. Encoded protein: CASSRGQDNQPQHF.